The 8 T cell receptor beta chains reported below all come from one sample, sequenced in a study of cytomegalovirus exposure and HLA in healthy donors (dated by TCRdb to 2016 to 2017). The protocol used for the library was the immunoSEQ multiplex PCR assay. A mixture of 60 forward primers for TCR Vbeta segments and 13 reverse primers for TCR Jbeta segments was used in the multiplex PCR. This immuneACCESS table, as held by TCRdb, lists in-frame sequences with V and J called but not all clones. Of the missing ones, under half trace to an unresolved V gene in checked studies; the others have no known cause. The sample table holds tens of thousands of clones. Of the sample, 3% to 4% falls within the top ten clones. Sequencing was carried out using PBMCs. The receptors shown here come from a female donor in good health and CMV-seropositive.

V usage is TRBV25-1 and J usage is TRBJ1-2; D is possibly TRBD1 (6 bases). The germline CDR1 and CDR2 sequences are MGHDK and SYGVNS. V was clipped by 1 base and J by 0 bases, with 15 bases between them. CDR3 length equals 17 residues. In DNA form, the CDR3 reads TGTGCCAGCAGTGAATTGGGCAGGGGAGAAACTAACTATGGCTACACCTTC. Its protein is CASSELGRGETNYGYTF.

This chain connects TRBV2 to TRBJ1-1; D unclear. The CDR3 runs to 14 residues. Germline CDR1 reads SNHLY; CDR2 reads FYNNEI. Trimming stripped 5 bases from V and 1 base from J, with 11 bases between. Written as DNA, the CDR3 is TGTGCCAGCAGTTACGCGGTGGGGAACACTGAAGCTTTCTTT. This translates into CASSYAVGNTEAFF.

This chain links TRBV28 with TRBJ1-1; TRBD1 matches at 10 bases. CDR1 and CDR2 from the germline V gene are MDHEN and SYDVKM. The length of the CDR3 is 15 residues. Trimming cost V 7 bases and J 4 bases; bases outside gene matches: 9. CDR3: CASTQTGGAGTEAFF. The CDR3 DNA reads TGTGCCAGCACCCAGACAGGGGGCGCGGGCACTGAAGCTTTCTTT.

The CDR3 protein is CASRPGQGGQPQHF. As DNA, the CDR3 is TGTGCCAGCAGACCCGGACAGGGGGGACAGCCCCAGCATTTT. This chain connects TRBV2 to TRBJ1-5; 10 bases match TRBD1. The CDR3 is made up of 14 amino acids. Germline CDR1 SNHLY, CDR2 FYNNEI. V dropped 6 bases and J dropped 7; count of bases not matched to a gene: 6.

The chain has TRBV4-3 and TRBJ2-7, with unresolved D. The CDR3 extends over 16 amino acids. The germline V gene encodes CDR1 LGHNA and CDR2 YSLEER. Trimming took off 1 base at V and 2 bases at J, with 15 bases between the two ends. The CDR3 DNA reads TGCGCCAGCAGCCAAGTAGTGAAGACACCCGCCTACGAGCAGTACTTC. This gives the protein CASSQVVKTPAYEQYF.

This sequence joins TRBV6-5 and TRBJ2-1, with D perhaps matching TRBD2 (5 bases). With 5 bases removed from V and 12 bases from J, the gap between germline ends came to 17 bases. The CDR3 spans 13 residues. CDR1 is MNHEY and CDR2 is SVGAGI in the germline V gene. CDR3 nucleotide sequence: TGTGCCAGCAGTCCCGGACTTGGGAAGGGGCAGTTCTTC. As protein: CASSPGLGKGQFF.

The V call is TRBV28, the J call TRBJ2-7; D unclear. This CDR3 spans 11 amino acids. Deletions cut 7 bases from V and 2 bases from J, with 6 bases between. The germline gives CDR1 MDHEN, CDR2 SYDVKM. CDR3 in amino acids: CASTRAYEQYF. DNA of the CDR3: TGTGCCAGCACCCGGGCCTACGAGCAGTACTTC.

J is TRBJ2-2 and V is TRBV2, with D perhaps matching TRBD1 (6 bases). Trimming cost V 4 bases and J 4 bases, with 13 bases left between them. Germline V gene lookup returns CDR1 SNHLY and CDR2 FYNNEI. CDR3 size: 15 residues. DNA of the CDR3: TGTGCCAGCAGTGGCAGGGGAATAACCACCGGGGAGCTGTTTTTT. This translates into CASSGRGITTGELFF.